A selection of T cell receptor beta chains follows, all from one sample in a study of blood T cell repertoires in COVID-19. TCRdb's copy holds only in-frame clones and misses some; the assay was immunoSEQ multiplex PCR. The sample consists of some 12,000 clones, 65% to 90% of them appearing once. Material for sequencing was peripheral blood. These TCRs come from a woman aged 60-75 years with acute or convalescent COVID-19. CDR3s include the opening cysteine and the closing phenylalanine or tryptophan. The D gene is left open where the match is weak. Only part of the rows carry a size: once, few, many, or a class if the clone is expanded.

CDR3 protein: CASRGGGLSGGDTQYF
CDR3 DNA: TGCGCCAGCAGAGGTGGCGGACTATCGGGGGGAGATACGCAGTATTTT
V gene: TRBV5-1
clone size: NA
D gene: TRBD2
J gene: TRBJ2-3

CDR3 protein: CASSQALTNTEAFF
CDR3 DNA: TGTGCCAGCAGCCAAGCGTTGACTAACACTGAAGCTTTCTTT
V gene: TRBV3-1/TRBV3-2
clone size: NA
D gene: NA
J gene: TRBJ1-1

CDR3 protein: CASSFPSRDRGKDGYTF
CDR3 DNA: TGCGCCAGCAGCTTCCCATCCCGGGACAGGGGAAAGGATGGCTACACCTTC
V gene: TRBV5-1
clone size: NA
D gene: TRBD1
J gene: TRBJ1-2

CDR3 protein: CAWSGGQGGFYEQYF
CDR3 DNA: TGTGCCTGGAGCGGGGGACAGGGGGGATTCTACGAGCAGTACTTC
V gene: TRBV30
clone size: NA
D gene: TRBD1
J gene: TRBJ2-7

CDR3 protein: CASSQTSGLTGELFF
CDR3 DNA: TGCGCCAGCAGCCAGACTAGCGGTCTAACCGGGGAGCTGTTTTTT
V gene: TRBV5-1
clone size: NA
D gene: TRBD2
J gene: TRBJ2-2

CDR3 protein: CASSFVTPNTGELFF
CDR3 DNA: TGCGCCAGCAGCTTCGTGACTCCCAACACCGGGGAGCTGTTTTTT
V gene: TRBV5-1
clone size: NA
D gene: NA
J gene: TRBJ2-2

CDR3 protein: CASSFRGGRETQYF
CDR3 DNA: TGTGCCAGCAGTTTTAGGGGGGGCCGGGAGACCCAGTACTTC
V gene: TRBV5-6
clone size: NA
D gene: NA
J gene: TRBJ2-5

CDR3 protein: CASSLAPQGARGYTF
CDR3 DNA: TGCGCCAGCAGCTTGGCCCCACAGGGGGCGAGAGGCTACACCTTC
V gene: TRBV5-1
clone size: NA
D gene: TRBD1
J gene: TRBJ1-2

CDR3 protein: CASSLAGVNEQFF
CDR3 DNA: TGTGCCAGCAGTTTAGCAGGGGTGAATGAGCAGTTCTTC
V gene: TRBV12-3/TRBV12-4
clone size: NA
D gene: NA
J gene: TRBJ2-1

CDR3 protein: CAWSPPTANYGYTF
CDR3 DNA: TGTGCCTGGAGCCCCCCTACAGCAAACTATGGCTACACCTTC
V gene: TRBV30
clone size: once
D gene: NA
J gene: TRBJ1-2

CDR3 protein: CATSSTGDVGNTEAFF
CDR3 DNA: TGTGCCACCAGCAGTACAGGGGATGTGGGGAACACTGAAGCTTTCTTT
V gene: TRBV15
clone size: NA
D gene: TRBD1
J gene: TRBJ1-1

CDR3 protein: CASSAGRVANEKLFF
CDR3 DNA: TGTGCCAGCAGTGCTGGGAGGGTGGCTAATGAAAAACTGTTTTTT
V gene: TRBV2
clone size: NA
D gene: NA
J gene: TRBJ1-4

CDR3 protein: CASSSGAPGLYTEAFF
CDR3 DNA: TGTGCCAGCAGCTCGGGAGCACCGGGACTGTACACTGAAGCTTTCTTT
V gene: TRBV7-9
clone size: NA
D gene: NA
J gene: TRBJ1-1

CDR3 protein: CASSWGEVRTNEKLFF
CDR3 DNA: TGCGCCAGCAGTTGGGGGGAGGTAAGAACTAATGAAAAACTGTTTTTT
V gene: TRBV5-1
clone size: once
D gene: NA
J gene: TRBJ1-4

CDR3 protein: CATSRAYEQYF
CDR3 DNA: TGTGCCACCTCCAGGGCCTACGAGCAGTACTTC
V gene: TRBV12-3/TRBV12-4
clone size: NA
D gene: NA
J gene: TRBJ2-7

CDR3 protein: CASSEQGYEQYF
CDR3 DNA: TGTGCCAGCAGTGAGCAGGGGTACGAGCAGTACTTC
V gene: TRBV6-1
clone size: NA
D gene: NA
J gene: TRBJ2-7

CDR3 protein: CASRRDRGSNQPQHF
CDR3 DNA: TGTGCCAGCAGAAGGGACAGGGGTAGCAATCAGCCCCAGCATTTT
V gene: TRBV6-5
clone size: NA
D gene: TRBD1
J gene: TRBJ1-5

CDR3 protein: CASSFKSGGYYGYTF
CDR3 DNA: TGTGCCAGCAGCTTTAAATCGGGGGGATACTATGGCTACACCTTC
V gene: TRBV12-1
clone size: NA
D gene: NA
J gene: TRBJ1-2

CDR3 protein: CASFGTSGGGYNEQFF
CDR3 DNA: TGTGCCAGCTTTGGGACTAGCGGGGGGGGCTACAATGAGCAGTTCTTC
V gene: TRBV28
clone size: NA
D gene: TRBD2
J gene: TRBJ2-1

CDR3 protein: CASSLQDSYEQYF
CDR3 DNA: TGTGCCAGCAGCTTACAAGACAGCTACGAGCAGTACTTC
V gene: TRBV11-3
clone size: few
D gene: NA
J gene: TRBJ2-7

CDR3 protein: CASSRWTSGADTDTQYF
CDR3 DNA: TGTGCCAGCAGCCGGTGGACTAGCGGGGCGGACACAGATACGCAGTATTTT
V gene: TRBV2
clone size: NA
D gene: TRBD2
J gene: TRBJ2-3

CDR3 protein: CASSLESPVTGELFF
CDR3 DNA: TGTGCCAGCAGCTTAGAATCACCAGTTACCGGGGAGCTGTTTTTT
V gene: TRBV7-8
clone size: NA
D gene: NA
J gene: TRBJ2-2

CDR3 protein: CASSPTGGHTGELFF
CDR3 DNA: TGTGCCAGCAGCCCCACAGGGGGGCACACCGGGGAGCTGTTTTTT
V gene: TRBV3-1/TRBV3-2
clone size: NA
D gene: TRBD1
J gene: TRBJ2-2

CDR3 protein: CASSQDWNRKPNTGELFF
CDR3 DNA: TGTGCCAGCAGCCAAGATTGGAACAGGAAACCGAACACCGGGGAGCTGTTTTTT
V gene: TRBV3-1/TRBV3-2
clone size: NA
D gene: NA
J gene: TRBJ2-2

CDR3 protein: CASSHWSTNQPQHF
CDR3 DNA: TGCGCCAGCAGCCATTGGAGTACCAATCAGCCCCAGCATTTT
V gene: TRBV4-1
clone size: NA
D gene: NA
J gene: TRBJ1-5

CDR3 protein: CASSPLGASGGLGRTDTQYF
CDR3 DNA: TGTGCCAGCAGTCCCCTGGGTGCTAGCGGGGGGCTCGGGCGCACAGATACGCAGTATTTT
V gene: TRBV28
clone size: NA
D gene: TRBD2
J gene: TRBJ2-3

CDR3 protein: CASSQDGGLVYGYTF
CDR3 DNA: TGCGCCAGCAGCCAAGACGGGGGGCTGGTCTATGGCTACACCTTC
V gene: TRBV4-1
clone size: NA
D gene: NA
J gene: TRBJ1-2

CDR3 protein: CASSTGTSEYTHTQYF
CDR3 DNA: TGTGCCAGCAGCACCGGGACTAGCGAGTATACGCATACGCAGTATTTT
V gene: TRBV5-4
clone size: NA
D gene: TRBD2
J gene: TRBJ2-3

CDR3 protein: CASKGLGNTEAFF
CDR3 DNA: TGTGCCAGCAAGGGGTTGGGGAACACTGAAGCTTTCTTT
V gene: TRBV3-1/TRBV3-2
clone size: once
D gene: NA
J gene: TRBJ1-1

CDR3 protein: CASSTLSQGFAEAFF
CDR3 DNA: TGCGCCAGCAGCACGCTAAGCCAGGGGTTCGCTGAAGCTTTCTTT
V gene: TRBV5-1
clone size: NA
D gene: NA
J gene: TRBJ1-1

CDR3 protein: CASSLGAGHTEAFF
CDR3 DNA: TGTGCCAGCAGCTTAGGTGCAGGGCACACTGAAGCTTTCTTT
V gene: TRBV7-8
clone size: NA
D gene: NA
J gene: TRBJ1-1

CDR3 protein: CASEGQNNSPLHF
CDR3 DNA: TGTGCCAGCGAGGGACAGAATAATTCACCCCTCCACTTT
V gene: TRBV21-1
clone size: few
D gene: NA
J gene: TRBJ1-6

CDR3 protein: CASSSTGVGEQFF
CDR3 DNA: TGTGCCAGTAGTAGTACAGGGGTGGGTGAGCAGTTCTTC
V gene: TRBV19
clone size: NA
D gene: TRBD1
J gene: TRBJ2-1

CDR3 protein: CASSQDGQLNQPQHF
CDR3 DNA: TGTGCCAGCAGCCAAGATGGGCAGCTGAATCAGCCCCAGCATTTT
V gene: TRBV3-1/TRBV3-2
clone size: NA
D gene: NA
J gene: TRBJ1-5

CDR3 protein: CASSEGDTEAFF
CDR3 DNA: TGTGCCAGCAGCGAGGGAGATACTGAAGCTTTCTTT
V gene: TRBV11-3
clone size: NA
D gene: NA
J gene: TRBJ1-1

CDR3 protein: CAARRSNEKLFF
CDR3 DNA: TGTGCCGCCCGCAGGTCCAATGAAAAACTGTTTTTT
V gene: TRBV28
clone size: few
D gene: NA
J gene: TRBJ1-4

CDR3 protein: CATSRGWTGALQETQYF
CDR3 DNA: TGTGCCACCAGCAGAGGGTGGACAGGAGCCCTACAAGAGACCCAGTACTTC
V gene: TRBV15
clone size: NA
D gene: TRBD1
J gene: TRBJ2-5

CDR3 protein: CASSPRAGQGSPRYEQYF
CDR3 DNA: TGTGCCAGCTCACCACGAGCGGGACAGGGCTCTCCGCGCTACGAGCAGTACTTC
V gene: TRBV18
clone size: NA
D gene: TRBD1
J gene: TRBJ2-7

CDR3 protein: CASSGQGANEQYF
CDR3 DNA: TGTGCCAGCTCCGGACAGGGGGCGAACGAGCAGTACTTC
V gene: TRBV12-3/TRBV12-4
clone size: NA
D gene: TRBD1
J gene: TRBJ2-7

CDR3 protein: CASSQGRGLGYTF
CDR3 DNA: TGTGCCAGCAGCCAAGGCCGCGGCCTTGGCTACACCTTC
V gene: TRBV3-1/TRBV3-2
clone size: NA
D gene: NA
J gene: TRBJ1-2

CDR3 protein: CATSQGGGQPQHF
CDR3 DNA: TGTGCCACTTCACAGGGGGGCGGTCAGCCCCAGCATTTT
V gene: TRBV3-1/TRBV3-2
clone size: NA
D gene: TRBD1
J gene: TRBJ1-5

CDR3 protein: CASSYRFNEQFF
CDR3 DNA: TGTGCCAGCAGTTATAGATTCAATGAGCAGTTCTTC
V gene: TRBV6-5
clone size: NA
D gene: NA
J gene: TRBJ2-1

CDR3 protein: CASSSHRVVGEKLFF
CDR3 DNA: TGTGCCAGCAGCTCCCACAGGGTTGTGGGTGAAAAACTGTTTTTT
V gene: TRBV7-9
clone size: NA
D gene: NA
J gene: TRBJ1-4

CDR3 protein: CASSLRGVQETQYF
CDR3 DNA: TGTGCCAGCAGCTTACGCGGGGTTCAAGAGACCCAGTACTTC
V gene: TRBV7-2
clone size: NA
D gene: NA
J gene: TRBJ2-5

CDR3 protein: CASSKFSPSGTEAFF
CDR3 DNA: TGTGCCAGCAGCAAATTCTCTCCCTCAGGCACTGAAGCTTTCTTT
V gene: TRBV21-1
clone size: NA
D gene: NA
J gene: TRBJ1-1

CDR3 protein: CASSQDSWDRGRNEQFF
CDR3 DNA: TGTGCCAGCAGCCAAGATAGTTGGGACAGGGGGCGCAATGAGCAGTTCTTC
V gene: TRBV3-1/TRBV3-2
clone size: few
D gene: TRBD1
J gene: TRBJ2-1

CDR3 protein: CAISEQTYEQYF
CDR3 DNA: TGTGCCATCAGTGAGCAGACCTACGAGCAGTACTTC
V gene: TRBV10-3
clone size: NA
D gene: NA
J gene: TRBJ2-7

CDR3 protein: CASTQTGNSQPQHF
CDR3 DNA: TGTGCCAGCACCCAGACAGGGAACAGTCAGCCCCAGCATTTT
V gene: TRBV6-5
clone size: NA
D gene: TRBD1
J gene: TRBJ1-5

CDR3 protein: CASSRTSYSNQPQHF
CDR3 DNA: TGTGCCAGCAGCCGAACATCGTATAGCAATCAGCCCCAGCATTTT
V gene: TRBV6-2/TRBV6-3
clone size: few
D gene: NA
J gene: TRBJ1-5

CDR3 protein: CASSPTSGGTGELFF
CDR3 DNA: TGTGCCAGCAGCCCGACTAGCGGGGGCACCGGGGAGCTGTTTTTT
V gene: TRBV13
clone size: NA
D gene: TRBD2
J gene: TRBJ2-2

CDR3 protein: CAIGPGDREYGYTF
CDR3 DNA: TGTGCCATCGGCCCGGGGGACAGGGAATATGGCTACACCTTC
V gene: TRBV10-3
clone size: NA
D gene: TRBD1
J gene: TRBJ1-2

CDR3 protein: CASSLPGTGEDGYTF
CDR3 DNA: TGTGCCAGCAGCTTACCCGGGACAGGGGAGGATGGCTACACCTTC
V gene: TRBV5-6
clone size: NA
D gene: TRBD1
J gene: TRBJ1-2

CDR3 protein: CASSVGVGTTEKLFF
CDR3 DNA: TGTGCCAGCAGCGTAGGGGTGGGGACAACCGAAAAACTGTTTTTT
V gene: TRBV9
clone size: few
D gene: NA
J gene: TRBJ1-4

CDR3 protein: CASSERGRAPETQYF
CDR3 DNA: TGCGCCAGCAGCGAACGAGGCAGGGCCCCAGAGACCCAGTACTTC
V gene: TRBV5-1
clone size: once
D gene: NA
J gene: TRBJ2-5

CDR3 protein: CASSPWTGSAGNTIYF
CDR3 DNA: TGTGCCAGCAGCCCCTGGACAGGCAGCGCTGGAAACACCATATATTTT
V gene: TRBV11-2
clone size: NA
D gene: TRBD1
J gene: TRBJ1-3

CDR3 protein: CASSPTGQGPDEQYF
CDR3 DNA: TGTGCCAGCAGCCCTACGGGACAGGGACCCGACGAGCAGTACTTC
V gene: TRBV7-9
clone size: NA
D gene: TRBD1
J gene: TRBJ2-7

CDR3 protein: CASSLEGRGLYGYTF
CDR3 DNA: TGCGCCAGCAGCTTGGAAGGTAGGGGACTCTATGGCTACACCTTC
V gene: TRBV5-1
clone size: few
D gene: NA
J gene: TRBJ1-2